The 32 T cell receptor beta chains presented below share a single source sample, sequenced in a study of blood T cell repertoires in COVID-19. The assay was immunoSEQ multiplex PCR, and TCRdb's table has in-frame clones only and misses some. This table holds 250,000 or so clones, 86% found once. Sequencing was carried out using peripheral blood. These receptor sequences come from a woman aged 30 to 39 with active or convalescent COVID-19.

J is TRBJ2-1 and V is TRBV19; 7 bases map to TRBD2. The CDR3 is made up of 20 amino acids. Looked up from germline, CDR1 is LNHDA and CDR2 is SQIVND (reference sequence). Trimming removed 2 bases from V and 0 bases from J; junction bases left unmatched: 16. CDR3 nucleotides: TGTGCCAGTAGTATAAGGAAAAGCGGGGAAGAAATTAGCTCCTACAATGAGCAGTTCTTC. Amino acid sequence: CASSIRKSGEEISSYNEQFF.

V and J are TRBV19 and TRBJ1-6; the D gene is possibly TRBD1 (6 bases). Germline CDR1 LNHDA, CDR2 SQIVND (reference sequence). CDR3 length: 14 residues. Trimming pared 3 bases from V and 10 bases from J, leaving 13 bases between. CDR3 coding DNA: TGTGCCAGTAGTATCTTACAGGGAAAATCACCCCTCCACTTT. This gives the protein CASSILQGKSPLHF.

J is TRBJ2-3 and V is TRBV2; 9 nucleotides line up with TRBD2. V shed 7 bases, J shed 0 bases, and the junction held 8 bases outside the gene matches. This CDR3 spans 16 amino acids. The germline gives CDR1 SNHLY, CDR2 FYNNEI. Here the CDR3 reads CASIKARGGSTDTQYF. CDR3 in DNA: TGTGCCAGCATAAAGGCGCGGGGGGGCAGCACAGATACGCAGTATTTT.

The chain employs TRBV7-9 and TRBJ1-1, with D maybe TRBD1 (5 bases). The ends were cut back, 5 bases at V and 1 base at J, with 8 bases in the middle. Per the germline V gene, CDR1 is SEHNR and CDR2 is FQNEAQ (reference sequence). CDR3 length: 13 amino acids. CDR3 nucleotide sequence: TGTGCCAGCAGCGCACAGGAGAACACTGAAGCTTTCTTT. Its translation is CASSAQENTEAFF.

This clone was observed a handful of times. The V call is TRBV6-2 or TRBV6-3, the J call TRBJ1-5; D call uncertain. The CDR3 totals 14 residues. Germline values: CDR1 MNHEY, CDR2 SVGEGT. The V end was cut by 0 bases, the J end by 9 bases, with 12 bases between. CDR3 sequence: CASSYSTQSGPQHF. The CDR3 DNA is TGTGCCAGCAGTTACTCGACTCAGTCGGGGCCCCAGCATTTT.

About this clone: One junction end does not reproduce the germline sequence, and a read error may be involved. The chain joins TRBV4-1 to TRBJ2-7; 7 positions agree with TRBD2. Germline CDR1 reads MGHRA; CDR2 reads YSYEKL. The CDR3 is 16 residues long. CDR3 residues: CASSQVGGKKGSEKYF. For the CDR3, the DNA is TGCGCCAGCAGCCAAGTGGGGGGGAAGAAAGGCAGCGAGAAGTACTTC.

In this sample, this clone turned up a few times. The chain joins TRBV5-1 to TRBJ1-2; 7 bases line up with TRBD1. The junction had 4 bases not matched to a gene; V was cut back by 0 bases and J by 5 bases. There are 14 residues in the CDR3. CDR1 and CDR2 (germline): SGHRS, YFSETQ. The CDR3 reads CASSLERGRYGYTF. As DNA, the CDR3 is TGCGCCAGCAGCTTGGAGAGGGGGCGGTATGGCTACACCTTC.

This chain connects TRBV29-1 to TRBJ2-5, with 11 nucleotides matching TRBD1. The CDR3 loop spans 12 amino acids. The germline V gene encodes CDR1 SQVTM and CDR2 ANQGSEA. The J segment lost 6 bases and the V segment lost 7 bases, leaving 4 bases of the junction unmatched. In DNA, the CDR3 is TGCAGCGGGACAGGGGGCGCGAAGACCCAGTACTTC. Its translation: CSGTGGAKTQYF.

The CDR3 loop reads CATRAPLAGGSNEQFF. The DNA for the CDR3 is TGTGCCACCAGGGCCCCCCTAGCGGGGGGTAGTAATGAGCAGTTCTTC. The genes are TRBV24-1 and TRBJ2-1, with 11 bases identical to TRBD2. V lost 7 bases, J lost 7 bases, and 11 bases stayed unmatched. The CDR3 extends over 16 amino acids. Germline CDR1 reads KGHDR; CDR2 reads SFDVKD.

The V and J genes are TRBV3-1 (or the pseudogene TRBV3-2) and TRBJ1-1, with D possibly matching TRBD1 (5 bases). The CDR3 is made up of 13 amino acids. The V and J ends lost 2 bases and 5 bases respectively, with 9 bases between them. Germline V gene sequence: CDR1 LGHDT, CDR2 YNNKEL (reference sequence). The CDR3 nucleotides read TGTGCCAGCAGCCAACAGGGCGGTACTGAAGCTTTCTTT. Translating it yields CASSQQGGTEAFF.

The CDR3 region is CASSTGQATEAFF. DNA of the CDR3: TGTGCCAGTAGTACGGGACAGGCTACTGAAGCTTTCTTT. The rearrangement links TRBV19 to TRBJ1-1, with 8 bases fitting TRBD1. Germline V lookup: CDR1 LNHDA, CDR2 SQIVND (reference sequence). Trimming cost V 4 bases and J 5 bases; bases outside gene matches: 3. This CDR3 region has 13 residues.

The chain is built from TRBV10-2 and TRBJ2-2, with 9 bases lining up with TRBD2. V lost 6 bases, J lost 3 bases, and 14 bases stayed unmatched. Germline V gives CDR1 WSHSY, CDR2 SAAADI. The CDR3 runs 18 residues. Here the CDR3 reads CASRDSSIAGVYTGELFF. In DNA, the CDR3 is TGCGCCAGCAGGGATAGTAGCATAGCGGGGGTGTACACCGGGGAGCTGTTTTTT.

This CDR3 reads CASSPRTSESYEQYF. The CDR3 DNA sequence: TGCGCCAGCAGCCCTCGGACTAGCGAATCCTACGAGCAGTACTTC. The chain recombines TRBV4-1 with TRBJ2-7; TRBD2 agrees at 9 bases. With V trimmed by 4 bases and J by 1 base, 5 bases remained unmatched. Per the germline V gene, CDR1 is MGHRA and CDR2 is YSYEKL. This CDR3 contains 15 residues.

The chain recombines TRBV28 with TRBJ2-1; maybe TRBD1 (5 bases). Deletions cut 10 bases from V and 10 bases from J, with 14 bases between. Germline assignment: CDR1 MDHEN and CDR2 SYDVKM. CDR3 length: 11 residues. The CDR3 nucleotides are TGTGCCACAGGGTCTTTTGGGGAGCAGTTCTTC. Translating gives CATGSFGEQFF. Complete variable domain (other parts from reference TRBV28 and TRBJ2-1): DVKVTQSSRYLVKRTGEKVFLECVQDMDHENMFWYRQDPGLGLRLIYFSYDVKMKEKGDIPEGYSVSREKKERFSLILESASTNQTSMYLCATGSFGEQFFGPGTRLTVL.

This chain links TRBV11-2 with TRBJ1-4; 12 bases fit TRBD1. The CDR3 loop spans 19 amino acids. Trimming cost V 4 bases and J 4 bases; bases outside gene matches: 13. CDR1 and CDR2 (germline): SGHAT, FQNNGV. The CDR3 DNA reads TGTGCCAGCAGCTCATACACCGGGACAGGGGGCCCCCGTAATGAAAAACTGTTTTTT. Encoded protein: CASSSYTGTGGPRNEKLFF.

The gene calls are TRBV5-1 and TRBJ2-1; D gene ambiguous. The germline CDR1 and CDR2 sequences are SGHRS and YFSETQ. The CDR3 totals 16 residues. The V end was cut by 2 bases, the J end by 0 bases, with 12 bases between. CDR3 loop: CASSFNPEASYNEQFF. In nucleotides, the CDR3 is TGCGCCAGCAGCTTTAATCCAGAGGCCTCCTACAATGAGCAGTTCTTC.

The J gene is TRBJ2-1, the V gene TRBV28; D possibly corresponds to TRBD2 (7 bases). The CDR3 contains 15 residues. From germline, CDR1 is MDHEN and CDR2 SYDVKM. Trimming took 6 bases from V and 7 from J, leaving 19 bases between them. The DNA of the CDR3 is TGTGCCAGCAGCCGCTGGGGGGGCGAAATAAATGAGCAGTTCTTC. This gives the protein CASSRWGGEINEQFF.

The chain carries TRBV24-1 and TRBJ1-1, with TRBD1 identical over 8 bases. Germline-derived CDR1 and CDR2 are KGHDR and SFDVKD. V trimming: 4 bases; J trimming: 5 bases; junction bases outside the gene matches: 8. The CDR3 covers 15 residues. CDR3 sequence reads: CATSDPGTGGTEAFF. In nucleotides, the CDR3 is TGTGCCACCAGTGACCCTGGGACAGGAGGGACTGAAGCTTTCTTT.

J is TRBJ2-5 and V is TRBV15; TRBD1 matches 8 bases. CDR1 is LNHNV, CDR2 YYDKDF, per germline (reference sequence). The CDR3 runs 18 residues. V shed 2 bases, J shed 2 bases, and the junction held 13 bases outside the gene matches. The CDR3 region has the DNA TGTGCCACCAGCAGATTCCTCCTCCGGGACAGGAGTCAAGAGACCCAGTACTTC. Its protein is CATSRFLLRDRSQETQYF.

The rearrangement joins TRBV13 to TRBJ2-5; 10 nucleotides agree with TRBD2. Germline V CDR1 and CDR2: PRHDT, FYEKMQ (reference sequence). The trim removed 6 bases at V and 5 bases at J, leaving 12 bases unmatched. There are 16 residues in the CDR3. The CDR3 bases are TGTGCCAGCAGGGACTTATCTAGCGGGGGAGGCGAGACCCAGTACTTC. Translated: CASRDLSSGGGETQYF.

In nucleotides, the CDR3 is TGTGCCAGCAGCTTAGACCTAGGGGGCTACTATGGCTACACCTTC. Protein product: CASSLDLGGYYGYTF. The V call is TRBV7-2, the J call TRBJ1-2; 7 bases line up with TRBD1. The CDR3 is 15 amino acids. Per the germline V gene, CDR1 is SGHTA and CDR2 is FQGNSA. Trimming took 1 base from V and 3 from J; bases not matched to a gene: 5.

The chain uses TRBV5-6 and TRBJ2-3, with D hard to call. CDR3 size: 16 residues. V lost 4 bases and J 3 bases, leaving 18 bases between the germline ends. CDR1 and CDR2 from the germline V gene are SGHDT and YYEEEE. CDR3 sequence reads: CASSLTGQRSTDTQYF. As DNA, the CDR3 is TGTGCCAGCAGCCTCACGGGTCAGAGATCAACAGATACGCAGTATTTT.

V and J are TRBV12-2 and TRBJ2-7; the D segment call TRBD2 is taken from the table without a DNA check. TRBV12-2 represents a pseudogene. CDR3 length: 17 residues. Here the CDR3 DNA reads TGTGCAAGTCGCTTAGAACTAGCGGGGAGTCTACACTACGAGCAGTACTTC. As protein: CASRLELAGSLHYEQYF.

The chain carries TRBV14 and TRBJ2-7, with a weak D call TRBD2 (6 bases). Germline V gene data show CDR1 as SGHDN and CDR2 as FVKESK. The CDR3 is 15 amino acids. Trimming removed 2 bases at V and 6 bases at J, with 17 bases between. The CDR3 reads CASSQFSRWDSEQYF. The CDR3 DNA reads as TGTGCCAGCAGCCAATTTTCTAGGTGGGACTCCGAGCAGTACTTC.

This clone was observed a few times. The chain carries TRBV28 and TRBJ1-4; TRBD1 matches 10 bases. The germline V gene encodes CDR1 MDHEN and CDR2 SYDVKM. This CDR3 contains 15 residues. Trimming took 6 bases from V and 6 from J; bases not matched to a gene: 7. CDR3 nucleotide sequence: TGTGCCAGCAGCCTCACCGGGACAGGGGATGAAAAACTGTTTTTT. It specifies CASSLTGTGDEKLFF.

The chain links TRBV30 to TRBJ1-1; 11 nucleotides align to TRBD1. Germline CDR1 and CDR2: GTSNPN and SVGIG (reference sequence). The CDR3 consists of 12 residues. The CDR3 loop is CAGDRGTTEAFF. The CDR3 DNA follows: TGTGCGGGGGACAGGGGGACCACTGAAGCTTTCTTT.

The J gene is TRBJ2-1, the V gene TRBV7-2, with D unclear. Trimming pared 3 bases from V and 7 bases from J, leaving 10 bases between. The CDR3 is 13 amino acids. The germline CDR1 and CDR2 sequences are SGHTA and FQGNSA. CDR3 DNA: TGTGCCAGCAGCTTGGTGGGCAGGAATGAGCAGTTCTTC. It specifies CASSLVGRNEQFF.

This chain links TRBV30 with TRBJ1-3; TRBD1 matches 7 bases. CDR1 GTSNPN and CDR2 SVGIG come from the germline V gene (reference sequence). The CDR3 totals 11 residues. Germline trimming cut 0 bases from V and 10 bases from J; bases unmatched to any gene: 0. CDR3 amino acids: CAWSVQGTIYF. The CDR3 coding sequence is TGTGCCTGGAGTGTACAGGGGACCATATATTTT.

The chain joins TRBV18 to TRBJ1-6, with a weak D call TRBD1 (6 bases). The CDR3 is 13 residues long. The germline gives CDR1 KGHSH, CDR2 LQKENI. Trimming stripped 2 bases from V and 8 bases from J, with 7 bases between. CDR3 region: CASSPRQDSPLHF. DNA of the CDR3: TGTGCCAGCTCACCAAGACAGGATTCACCCCTCCACTTT.

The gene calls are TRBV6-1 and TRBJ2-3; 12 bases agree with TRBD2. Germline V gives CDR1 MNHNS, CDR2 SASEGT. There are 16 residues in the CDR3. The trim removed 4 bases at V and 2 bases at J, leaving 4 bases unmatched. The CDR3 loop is CASSGTSGKLTDTQYF. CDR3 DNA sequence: TGTGCCAGCAGTGGGACTAGCGGGAAACTCACAGATACGCAGTATTTT.

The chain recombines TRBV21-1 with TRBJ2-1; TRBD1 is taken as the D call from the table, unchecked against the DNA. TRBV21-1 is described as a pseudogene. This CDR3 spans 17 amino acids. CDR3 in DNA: TGTGCCAGCAGCACCAGGGACACTCATAGGCCCCACAATGAGCAGTTCTTC. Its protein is CASSTRDTHRPHNEQFF.

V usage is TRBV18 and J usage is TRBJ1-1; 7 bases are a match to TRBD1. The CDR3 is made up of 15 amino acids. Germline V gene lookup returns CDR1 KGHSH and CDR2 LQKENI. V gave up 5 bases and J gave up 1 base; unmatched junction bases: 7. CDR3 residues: CASSVTGVGNTEAFF. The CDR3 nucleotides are TGTGCCAGCTCAGTAACAGGGGTAGGGAACACTGAAGCTTTCTTT.